The 11 T cell receptor beta chains presented below share a single source sample, sequenced in a study of response to subunit inactivated influenza vaccine. Using its own MiXCR run on the RT-PCR reads, TCRdb lists one record per CDR3 protein. The sample holds some 520,000 distinct CDR3 sequences, 16% seen once. The starting material was CD4+ T cells sorted from PBMCs, obtained less than 30 months after vaccination. These receptors were collected from a man aged 50 to 69 who received an inactivated influenza vaccine.

This clonotype showed up just a few times. The chain recombines TRBV11-2 with TRBJ2-5; D is possibly TRBD1 (6 bases). Germline V lookup: CDR1 SGHAT, CDR2 FQNNGV. V lost 4 bases to trimming and J lost 5 bases, with 17 bases between them. CDR3 length equals 15 residues. As DNA, the CDR3 is TGTGCCAGCAGCTCCACAGGGAGTAGTAGGGAGACCCAGTACTTC. Translation: CASSSTGSSRETQYF. The whole variable domain, remainder taken from reference TRBV11-2 and TRBJ2-5, is EAGVAQSPRYKIIEKRQSVAFWCNPISGHATLYWYQQILGQGPKLLIQFQNNGVVDDSQLPKDRFSAERLKGVDSTLKIQPAKLEDSAVYLCASSSTGSSRETQYFGPGTRLLVL.

This chain uses TRBV2 with TRBJ2-1; TRBD1 matches 9 bases. Germline V gene data show CDR1 as SNHLY and CDR2 as FYNNEI. This CDR3 comprises 14 residues. The V segment lost 6 bases and the J segment 7 bases; nucleotides outside the gene matches: 7. In DNA form, the CDR3 reads TGTGCCAGCAGCCGTCGACAGGGGGGGAATGAGCAGTTCTTC. It encodes CASSRRQGGNEQFF.

This clonotype was picked up many times. V and J are TRBV10-3 and TRBJ1-2; no firm D call. Germline lookup yields CDR1 ENHRY and CDR2 SYGVKD. Trimming removed 4 bases from V and 0 bases from J, with 6 bases in between. There are 13 residues in the CDR3. The CDR3 spells CAISASPNYGYTF. CDR3 bases: TGTGCCATCAGTGCATCCCCTAACTATGGCTACACCTTC.

V usage is TRBV10-3 and J usage is TRBJ2-5; the D gene is possibly TRBD2 (5 bases). Germline CDR1 and CDR2: ENHRY and SYGVKD. The length of the CDR3 is 14 residues. With 2 bases removed from V and 5 bases from J, the gap between germline ends came to 12 bases. CDR3 region: CAISEVSSSETQYF. In DNA, the CDR3 is TGTGCCATCAGTGAGGTGTCTAGCAGTGAGACCCAGTACTTC.

The gene calls are TRBV6-2 or TRBV6-3 and TRBJ2-7; a possible D gene is TRBD1 (5 bases). The CDR3 totals 12 residues. Per germline, CDR1 MNHEY and CDR2 SVGEGT. Trimming removed 6 bases at V and 2 bases at J, with 8 bases between. The DNA of the CDR3 is TGTGCCAGCAGCAGGGTCACCTACGAGCAGTACTTC. As protein: CASSRVTYEQYF.

This chain links TRBV3-1 with TRBJ2-1; D is ambiguous. This CDR3 contains 11 residues. V was pared by 3 bases and J by 7 bases, with 4 bases between. Germline values: CDR1 LGHDT, CDR2 YNNKEL (reference sequence). As DNA, the CDR3 is TGTGCCAGCAGCCACGGAAATGAGCAGTTCTTC. Translation gives CASSHGNEQFF.

Only a few counts were recorded for this clonotype. V usage is TRBV20-1 and J usage is TRBJ2-1, with D unresolved. The V end was cut by 5 bases, the J end by 2 bases, with 13 bases between. CDR1 DFQATT and CDR2 SNEGSKA come from the germline V gene (reference sequence). There are 14 residues in the CDR3. For the CDR3, the DNA is TGCAGTGCTCTAAATGGATATACCTACAATGAGCAGTTCTTC. Its protein product is CSALNGYTYNEQFF.

The chain recombines TRBV28 with TRBJ1-1, with D tentatively TRBD1 (5 bases). The CDR3 spans 12 residues. The V end was cut by 3 bases, the J end by 3 bases, with 5 bases between. Germline V gene sequence: CDR1 MDHEN, CDR2 SYDVKM. CDR3 DNA sequence: TGTGCCAGCAGTTTCAGGGACACTGAAGCTTTCTTT. Protein product: CASSFRDTEAFF.

The sample holds a few counts of this clonotype. The rearrangement uses TRBV27 and TRBJ2-1, with D possibly matching TRBD1 (5 bases). The CDR3 is 15 amino acids. The V gene's germline CDR1 is MNHEY and CDR2 SMNVEV (reference sequence). Trimming removed 3 bases at V and 5 bases at J, with 14 bases between. The CDR3 sequence is CASSFPMAGNNEQFF. CDR3 bases: TGTGCCAGCAGTTTCCCGATGGCAGGGAACAATGAGCAGTTCTTC.

This chain connects TRBV18 to TRBJ2-3, with 10 bases that match TRBD1. After removal of 3 bases from V and 1 base from J, the junction contained 4 bases not matched to a gene. The length of the CDR3 is 16 residues. The germline gives CDR1 KGHSH, CDR2 LQKENI. The chain's CDR3 is CASSPRGTGGTDTQYF. In DNA, the CDR3 is TGTGCCAGCTCACCGCGGGGGACAGGGGGCACAGATACGCAGTATTTT.

This clonotype has only a few counts. This chain uses TRBV6-1 with TRBJ1-1, with a tentative D call TRBD1 (5 bases). This CDR3 comprises 14 residues. The germline V and J ends were trimmed by 3 bases and 3 bases, with 11 bases remaining between them. Germline V lookup: CDR1 MNHNS, CDR2 SASEGT. The chain's CDR3 is CASSELGGDTEAFF. The DNA of the CDR3 is TGTGCCAGCAGTGAGCTTGGAGGGGACACTGAAGCTTTCTTT.